This T cell receptor (beta chain) was identified during a study of spatial heterogeneity in lung cancer. On each TCR cDNA molecule, a unique molecular identifier was present. TCRdb used MiXCR to reprocess the 5' RACE reads, holding one entry per CDR3 protein. The sample has some 2,500 distinct CDR3 sequences, about 5.5% seen once. Study-wide results and limits: In tumors, expanded intratumoral alpha and beta TCR counts tracked mutation counts.

Time point in this sample: sample taken at primary tumor resection. The 65 or so donors had untreated early-stage non-small cell lung cancer. Whole RNA, which was extracted from tumor, nontumor lung tissue or frozen PBMC, was sequenced without any cell sorting. CDR1 is SNHLY and CDR2 is FYNNEI in the germline V gene. This CDR3 is 15 amino acids long. With 8 bases removed from V and 5 bases from J, the gap between germline ends came to 16 bases. Many counts were recorded for this clonotype. Its antigen is currently unknown. The receptor was derived from a male donor with early-stage non-small cell lung cancer. The sequences come from lung tumor tissue, collected at surgery. The chain joins TRBV2 to TRBJ1-6; TRBD1 is a possible D gene (5 bases). Written as DNA, the CDR3 is TGTGCCAGCCCTCGCCAGGGTTTGAATAATTCACCCCTCCACTTT. Translating it yields CASPRQGLNNSPLHF. The variable domain in full, completed from reference TRBV2 and TRBJ1-6, reads EPEVTQTPSHQVTQMGQEVILRCVPISNHLYFYWYRQILGQKVEFLVSFYNNEISEKSEIFDDQFSVERPDGSNFTLKIRSTKLEDSAMYFCASPRQGLNNSPLHFGNGTRLTVT.